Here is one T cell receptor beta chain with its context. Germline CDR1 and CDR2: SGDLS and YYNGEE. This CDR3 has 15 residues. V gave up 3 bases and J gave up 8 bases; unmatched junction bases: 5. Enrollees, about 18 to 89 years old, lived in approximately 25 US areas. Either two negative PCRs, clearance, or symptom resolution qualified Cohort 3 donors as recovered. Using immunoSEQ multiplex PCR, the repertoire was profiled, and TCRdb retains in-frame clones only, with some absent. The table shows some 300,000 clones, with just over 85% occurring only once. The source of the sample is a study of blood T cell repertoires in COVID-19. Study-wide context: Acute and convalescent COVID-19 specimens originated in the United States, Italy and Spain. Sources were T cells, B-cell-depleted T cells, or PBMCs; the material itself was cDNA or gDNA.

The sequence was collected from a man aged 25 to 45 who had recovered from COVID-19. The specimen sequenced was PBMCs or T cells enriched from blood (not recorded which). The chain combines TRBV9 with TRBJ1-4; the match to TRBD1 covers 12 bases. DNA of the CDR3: TGTGCCAGCAGCGCCGGGACAGGGGGCAAGGAAAAACTGTTTTTT. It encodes CASSAGTGGKEKLFF.